This TCR beta chain is drawn from a study of blood T cell repertoires in COVID-19. Study-wide background: Researchers got acute and convalescent COVID-19 samples from the United States, Italy and Spain. Sources were T cells, B-cell-depleted T cells, or PBMCs; the material itself was cDNA or gDNA.

Here immunoSEQ multiplex PCR was the method, and the copy in TCRdb shows in-frame clones only, minus some. The sample holds 250,000 to 350,000 clones, about 80% seen once. The CDR3 consists of 16 residues. Germline CDR1 is SGHAT and CDR2 is FQNNGV. J lost 0 bases, V lost 5 bases, and 4 bases had no gene match. Specimen: peripheral blood. The source is a person aged 70 to 85 with COVID-19, enrolled during active disease. V gene TRBV11-2 combines with J gene TRBJ2-1; 10 nucleotides match TRBD2. The CDR3 nucleotides are TGTGCCAGCAGCGGGCGGACTAGCGGCTCCTACAATGAGCAGTTCTTC. Its protein is CASSGRTSGSYNEQFF.